The entry below describes one TCR beta chain. The antigen is not known. Separation from the roughly 670-subject first cohort characterized the roughly 120-subject validation cohort, to which the donors belonged. This sample was included in a study of cytomegalovirus exposure and HLA in healthy donors. Looking at the study overall: The 120 validation repertoires were produced on the same platform as the 550 to 750 repertoires of the first cohort. This was reported in a later analysis. Study-wide results and limits: A subsequent analysis found that TCR clusters from the first cohort also tended to co-occur in the roughly 120 validation repertoires, with 90% to 95% of cluster scores above 0. The listing of 150 to 200 TCR beta chains classed them as cytomegalovirus-associated.

CDR1 SGDLS and CDR2 YYNGEE come from the germline V gene. With 5 bases clipped from V and 2 bases from J, the junction kept 4 bases outside the gene matches. CDR3 length: 15 residues. The table came from immunoSEQ multiplex PCR; TCRdb's copy has only in-frame clones and leaves some out. Of around 250,000 clones listed, 90% were seen once; the top ten hold roughly 0.4%. This rearrangement joins TRBV9 to TRBJ2-6, with 7 bases identical to TRBD1. The sample was PBMCs. The clonotype was recovered from a woman under 30 in good health and CMV-seronegative. This CDR3 reads CASRHQGAGANVLTF. In nucleotides, the CDR3 is TGTGCCAGCAGACACCAGGGGGCTGGGGCCAACGTCCTGACTTTC.